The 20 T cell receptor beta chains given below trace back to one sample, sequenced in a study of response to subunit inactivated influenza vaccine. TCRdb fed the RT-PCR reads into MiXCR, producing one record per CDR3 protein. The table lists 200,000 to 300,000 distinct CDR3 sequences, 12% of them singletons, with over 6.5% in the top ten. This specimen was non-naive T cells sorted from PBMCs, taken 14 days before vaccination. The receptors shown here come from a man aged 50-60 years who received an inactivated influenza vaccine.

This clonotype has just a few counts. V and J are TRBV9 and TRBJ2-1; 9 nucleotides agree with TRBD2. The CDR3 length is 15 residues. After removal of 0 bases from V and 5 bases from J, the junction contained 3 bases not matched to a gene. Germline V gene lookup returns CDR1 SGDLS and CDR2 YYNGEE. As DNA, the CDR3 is TGTGCCAGCAGCGTAGAACCTAGCGGGGACAATGAGCAGTTCTTC. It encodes CASSVEPSGDNEQFF.

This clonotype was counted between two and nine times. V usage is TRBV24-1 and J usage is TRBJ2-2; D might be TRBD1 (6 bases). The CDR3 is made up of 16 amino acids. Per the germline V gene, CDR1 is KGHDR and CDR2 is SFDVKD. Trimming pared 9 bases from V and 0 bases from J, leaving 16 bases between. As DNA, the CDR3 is TGTGCCACCCCACCCTTACAGGGTTCGAACACCGGGGAGCTGTTTTTT. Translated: CATPPLQGSNTGELFF.

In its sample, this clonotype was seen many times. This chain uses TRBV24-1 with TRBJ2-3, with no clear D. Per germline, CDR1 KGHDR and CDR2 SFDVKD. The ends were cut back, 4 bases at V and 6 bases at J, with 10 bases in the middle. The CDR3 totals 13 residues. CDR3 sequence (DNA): TGTGCCACCAGTGAGGCCTCGGTGGATACGCAGTATTTT. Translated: CATSEASVDTQYF.

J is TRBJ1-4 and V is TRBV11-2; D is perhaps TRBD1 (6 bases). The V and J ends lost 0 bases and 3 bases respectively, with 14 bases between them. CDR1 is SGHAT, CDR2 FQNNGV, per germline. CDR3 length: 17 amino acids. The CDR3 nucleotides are TGTGCCAGCAGCTTAGAGGGGGCCGCGGTGTCTAATGAAAAACTGTTTTTT. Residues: CASSLEGAAVSNEKLFF.

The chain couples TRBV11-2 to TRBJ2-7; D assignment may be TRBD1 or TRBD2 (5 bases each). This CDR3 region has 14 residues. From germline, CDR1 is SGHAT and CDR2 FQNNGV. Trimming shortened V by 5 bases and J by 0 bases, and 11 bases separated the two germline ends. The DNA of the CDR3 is TGTGCCAGCAGCGGGACCGGTAGCTCCTACGAGCAGTACTTC. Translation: CASSGTGSSYEQYF.

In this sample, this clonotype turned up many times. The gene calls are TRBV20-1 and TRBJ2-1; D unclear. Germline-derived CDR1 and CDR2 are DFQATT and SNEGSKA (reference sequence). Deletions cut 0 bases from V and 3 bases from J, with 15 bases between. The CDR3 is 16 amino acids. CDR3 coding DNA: TGCAGTGCTAGAGATCGGTCCCGGTCCCGCTACAATGAGCAGTTCTTC. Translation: CSARDRSRSRYNEQFF.

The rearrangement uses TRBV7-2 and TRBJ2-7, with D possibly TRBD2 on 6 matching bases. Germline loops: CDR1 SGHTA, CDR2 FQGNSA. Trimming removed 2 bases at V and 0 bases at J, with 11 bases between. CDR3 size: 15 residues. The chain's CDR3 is CASSLQAGHSYEQYF. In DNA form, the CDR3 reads TGTGCCAGCAGCTTACAAGCGGGCCACTCCTACGAGCAGTACTTC.

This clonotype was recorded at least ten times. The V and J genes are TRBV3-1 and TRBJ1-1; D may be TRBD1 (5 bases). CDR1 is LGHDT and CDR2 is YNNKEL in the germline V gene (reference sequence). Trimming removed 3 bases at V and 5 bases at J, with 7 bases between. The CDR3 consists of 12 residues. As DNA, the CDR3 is TGTGCCAGCAGCCAGGGGGGGACTGAAGCTTTCTTT. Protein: CASSQGGTEAFF.

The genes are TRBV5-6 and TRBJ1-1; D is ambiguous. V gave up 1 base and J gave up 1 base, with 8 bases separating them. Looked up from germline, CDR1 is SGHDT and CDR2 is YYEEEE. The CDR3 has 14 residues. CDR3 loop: CASSLSRRNTEAFF. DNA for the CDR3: TGTGCCAGCAGCTTGTCTCGGAGGAACACTGAAGCTTTCTTT. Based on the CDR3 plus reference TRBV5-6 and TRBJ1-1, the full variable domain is DAGVTQSPTHLIKTRGQQVTLRCSPKSGHDTVSWYQQALGQGPQFIFQYYEEEERQRGNFPDRFSGHQFPNYSSELNVNALLLGDSALYLCASSLSRRNTEAFFGQGTRLTVV.

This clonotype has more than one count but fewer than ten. The CDR3 DNA follows: TGTGCCAGCAGCTTAGTGGAGGGAACCACAGATACGCAGTATTTT. This sequence encodes CASSLVEGTTDTQYF. V and J are TRBV7-9 and TRBJ2-3, with a possible D match to TRBD2 (6 bases). The V gene's germline CDR1 is SEHNR and CDR2 FQNEAQ (reference sequence). V was pared by 1 base and J by 2 bases, with 10 bases between. The CDR3 runs 15 residues.

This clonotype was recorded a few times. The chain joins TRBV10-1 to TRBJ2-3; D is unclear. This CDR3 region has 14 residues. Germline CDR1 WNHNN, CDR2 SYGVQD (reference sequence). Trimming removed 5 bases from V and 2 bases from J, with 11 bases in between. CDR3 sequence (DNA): TGCGCCAGCAGTCTTAATTTGGCCACAGATACGCAGTATTTT. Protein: CASSLNLATDTQYF.

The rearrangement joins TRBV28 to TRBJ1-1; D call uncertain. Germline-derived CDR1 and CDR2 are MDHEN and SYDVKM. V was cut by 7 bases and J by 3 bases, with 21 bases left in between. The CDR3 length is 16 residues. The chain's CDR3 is CASKLTGRRWDTEAFF. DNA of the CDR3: TGTGCCAGCAAACTAACGGGCCGCCGTTGGGACACTGAAGCTTTCTTT.

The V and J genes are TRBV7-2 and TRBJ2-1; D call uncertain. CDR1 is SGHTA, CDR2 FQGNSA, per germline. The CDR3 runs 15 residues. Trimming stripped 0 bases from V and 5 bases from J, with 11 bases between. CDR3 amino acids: CASSLAAGTNNEQFF. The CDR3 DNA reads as TGTGCCAGCAGCTTAGCCGCAGGAACGAACAATGAGCAGTTCTTC.

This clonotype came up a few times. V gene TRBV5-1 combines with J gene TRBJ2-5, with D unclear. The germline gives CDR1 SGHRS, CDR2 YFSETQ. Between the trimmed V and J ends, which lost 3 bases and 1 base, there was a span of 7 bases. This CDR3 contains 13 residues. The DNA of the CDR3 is TGCGCCAGCAGCTCCAGGAGCCAAGAGACCCAGTACTTC. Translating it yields CASSSRSQETQYF.

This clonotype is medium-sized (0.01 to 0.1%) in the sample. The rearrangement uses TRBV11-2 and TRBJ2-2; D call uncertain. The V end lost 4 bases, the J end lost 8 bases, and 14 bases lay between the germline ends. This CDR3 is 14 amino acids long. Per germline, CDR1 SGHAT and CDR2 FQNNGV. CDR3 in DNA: TGTGCCAGCAGCTCCAATTTTGGCAATGGGGAGCTGTTTTTT. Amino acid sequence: CASSSNFGNGELFF.

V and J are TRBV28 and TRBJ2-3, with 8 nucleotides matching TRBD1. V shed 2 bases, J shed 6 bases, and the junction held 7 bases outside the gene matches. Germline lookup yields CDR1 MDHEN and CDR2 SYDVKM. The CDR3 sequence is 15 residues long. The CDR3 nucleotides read TGTGCCAGCAGTTTAGGTCCAGGGGGCCTGGATACGCAGTATTTT. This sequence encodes CASSLGPGGLDTQYF.

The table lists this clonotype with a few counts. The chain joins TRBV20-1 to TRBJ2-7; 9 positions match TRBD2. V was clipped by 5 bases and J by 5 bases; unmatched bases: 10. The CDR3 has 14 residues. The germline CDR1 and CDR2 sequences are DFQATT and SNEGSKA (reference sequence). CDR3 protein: CSAQKDSGSDEQYF. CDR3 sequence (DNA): TGCAGTGCTCAAAAAGATAGCGGGAGCGACGAGCAGTACTTC.

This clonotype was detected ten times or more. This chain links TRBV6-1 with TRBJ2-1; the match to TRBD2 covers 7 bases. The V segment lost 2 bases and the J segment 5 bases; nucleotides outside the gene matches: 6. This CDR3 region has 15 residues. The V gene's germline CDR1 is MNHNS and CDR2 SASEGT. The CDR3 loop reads CASSEWGGGHNEQFF. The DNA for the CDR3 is TGTGCCAGCAGTGAATGGGGGGGGGGACACAATGAGCAGTTCTTC.

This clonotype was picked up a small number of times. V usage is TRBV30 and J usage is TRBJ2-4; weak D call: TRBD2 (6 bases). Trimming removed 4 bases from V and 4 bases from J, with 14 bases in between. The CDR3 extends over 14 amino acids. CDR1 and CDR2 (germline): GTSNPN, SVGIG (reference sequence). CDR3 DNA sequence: TGTGCCTGGAATAAAGGGAGGAATAAAAACATTCAGTACTTC. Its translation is CAWNKGRNKNIQYF.

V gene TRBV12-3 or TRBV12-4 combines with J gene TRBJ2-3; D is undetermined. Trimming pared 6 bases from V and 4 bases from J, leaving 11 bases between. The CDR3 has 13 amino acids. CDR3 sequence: CASSYGLADTQYF. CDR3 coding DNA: TGTGCCAGCAGCTACGGATTGGCAGATACGCAGTATTTT.